Presented here are 7 T cell receptor beta chains from one specimen sequenced in a study of molecular identifiers for immune sequencing clone quantification. TCRdb re-analysed the PCR reads in MiXCR, keeping a single row per CDR3 protein. The sample contains fewer than 75,000 distinct CDR3 sequences, less than 20% of which appear only once. The sample was naive CD8+ T cells from blood, with Jurkat cell RNA spiked in. The subset here: FACS-sorted CD8+CD4-CCR7+CD45RA+ naive T cells. Receptors originate from a human donor in good health. Some libraries in this study had Jurkat cell RNA spiked in.

The sample holds many counts of this clonotype. The chain joins TRBV5-6 to TRBJ2-7, with 12 bases that match TRBD2. The V gene end was trimmed by 4 bases and the J gene end by 5 bases; junction bases not matched to a gene: 10. Germline V gene sequence: CDR1 SGHDT, CDR2 YYEEEE. CDR3 length: 16 residues. The chain's CDR3 is CASSRTSGMPLDEQYF. The CDR3 DNA reads TGTGCCAGCAGCCGGACTAGCGGGATGCCCTTGGACGAGCAGTACTTC.

To note about this clonotype: This may come from a read error, since a much larger clone is one base off. V and J are TRBV30 and TRBJ2-3; D is possibly TRBD2 (6 bases). CDR3 length: 13 amino acids. V dropped 3 bases and J dropped 7 bases, with 14 bases sitting between them. Germline V gives CDR1 GTSNPN, CDR2 SVGIG (reference sequence). The CDR3 spells CAWRDAGINTQYF. The DNA for the CDR3 is TGTGCCTGGAGGGATGCGGGGATAAATACGCAGTATTTT.

This clonotype was seen at least ten times. This rearrangement joins TRBV2 to TRBJ2-3; D not resolved. The CDR3 extends over 14 amino acids. Trimming removed 8 bases from V and 4 bases from J, with 16 bases in between. Germline CDR1 is SNHLY and CDR2 is FYNNEI. Here the CDR3 DNA reads TGTGCCAGCCGGACCTCTTTTGGGGCAGATACGCAGTATTTT. This translates into CASRTSFGADTQYF.

This clonotype was picked up many times. The chain employs TRBV6-6 and TRBJ2-1; 13 bases agree with TRBD2. Germline V CDR1 and CDR2: MNHNY, SVGAGI (reference sequence). This CDR3 has 16 residues. V was clipped by 3 bases and J by 9 bases; unmatched bases: 8. Here the CDR3 DNA reads TGTGCCAGCAGTTATTCCCGACTAGCGGGGGGTGTTGAGCAGTTCTTC. Its protein is CASSYSRLAGGVEQFF.

This clonotype was detected ten times or more. The chain combines TRBV7-6 with TRBJ2-7; 9 bases line up with TRBD1. CDR1 is SGHVS, CDR2 FNYEAQ, per germline. V shed 8 bases and J 6 bases; nucleotides not matched to a gene: 5. The CDR3 totals 12 residues. As DNA, the CDR3 is TGTGCCAGCGGGACAGGGATCGTCGAGCAGTACTTC. Its protein product is CASGTGIVEQYF.

This clonotype was detected only a few times. The chain employs TRBV12-3 or TRBV12-4 and TRBJ2-7; TRBD1 matches at 7 bases. V lost 6 bases to trimming and J lost 4 bases; unmatched junction nucleotides: 6. The CDR3 runs to 13 residues. In nucleotides, the CDR3 is TGTGCCAGCAGACGGACAGGCTGGTACGAGCAGTACTTC. It is translated as CASRRTGWYEQYF.

This clonotype was found many times. The genes are TRBV30 and TRBJ2-7; unclear D gene. The CDR3 is 13 residues long. The V end lost 0 bases, the J end lost 4 bases, and 10 bases lay between the germline ends. Germline CDR1 reads GTSNPN; CDR2 reads SVGIG (reference sequence). CDR3 DNA sequence: TGTGCCTGGAGTGTCGCGGAGTTATACGAGCAGTACTTC. Residues: CAWSVAELYEQYF.